Listed below are T cell receptor beta chains from one sample, sequenced in a study of T-cell reconstitution after alpha-beta-depleted transplantation in children. One entry per CDR3 protein results from TCRdb running MiXCR on the PCR reads. The table lists about 1,000,000 distinct CDR3 sequences, about 29% of them singletons. Sequencing was performed on PBMCs, mostly from graft donor cells, taken 360 days after TCRalphabeta/CD19-depleted stem cell transplant. These receptor sequences come from a boy less than two years old who had a stem cell transplant for SCID, so the T cells may come from the graft donor. Both conserved end residues are part of each CDR3. The D gene is left open where the match is weak. Rows give clone size only sometimes, using once, few, many, or a class for an expanded clone.

clone_size: few
d_call: NA
j_call: TRBJ2-7
cdr3_length: 16
v_call: TRBV3-1
cdr3_aa: CASSPEGKSRYYEQYF
cdr3_nt: TGTGCCAGCAGCCCGGAGGGTAAAAGCCGCTACTACGAGCAGTACTTC

clone_size: NA
d_call: NA
j_call: TRBJ2-5
cdr3_length: 13
v_call: TRBV12-3/TRBV12-4
cdr3_aa: CASSLLSRETQYF
cdr3_nt: TGTGCCAGCAGTTTGCTTAGCAGAGAGACCCAGTACTTC

clone_size: NA
d_call: TRBD2
j_call: TRBJ2-1
cdr3_length: 14
v_call: TRBV9
cdr3_aa: CASSVGWGLAEQFF
cdr3_nt: TGTGCCAGCAGCGTAGGTTGGGGACTAGCGGAGCAGTTCTTC

clone_size: NA
d_call: TRBD1
j_call: TRBJ2-1
cdr3_length: 12
v_call: TRBV7-9
cdr3_aa: CASNQQGTEQFF
cdr3_nt: TGTGCCAGCAACCAACAGGGGACAGAGCAGTTCTTC

clone_size: NA
d_call: NA
j_call: TRBJ1-1
cdr3_length: 14
v_call: TRBV20-1
cdr3_aa: CSAQRRSGGTEAFF
cdr3_nt: TGCAGTGCTCAGAGAAGGTCGGGGGGCACTGAAGCTTTCTTT

clone_size: NA
d_call: NA
j_call: TRBJ2-1
cdr3_length: 14
v_call: TRBV4-2
cdr3_aa: CASSQGTTQNEQFF
cdr3_nt: TGTGCCAGCAGCCAAGGGACTACCCAGAATGAGCAGTTCTTC

clone_size: few
d_call: NA
j_call: TRBJ2-7
cdr3_length: 13
v_call: TRBV15
cdr3_aa: CATSAQGWDEQYF
cdr3_nt: TGTGCCACCAGCGCCCAGGGTTGGGACGAGCAGTACTTC

clone_size: few
d_call: NA
j_call: TRBJ2-3
cdr3_length: 13
v_call: TRBV10-3
cdr3_aa: CAISDRDADTQYF
cdr3_nt: TGTGCCATCAGTGACAGGGATGCAGATACGCAGTATTTT

clone_size: few
d_call: NA
j_call: TRBJ1-1
cdr3_length: 17
v_call: TRBV5-1
cdr3_aa: CASSSRLGPTVNTEAFF
cdr3_nt: TGCGCCAGCAGCTCCCGACTTGGGCCCACAGTGAACACTGAAGCTTTCTTT

clone_size: few
d_call: NA
j_call: TRBJ1-5
cdr3_length: 13
v_call: TRBV6-2/TRBV6-3
cdr3_aa: CASIFFPGQPQHF
cdr3_nt: TGTGCCAGCATCTTCTTCCCGGGACAGCCCCAGCATTTT

clone_size: NA
d_call: TRBD2
j_call: TRBJ2-5
cdr3_length: 14
v_call: TRBV9
cdr3_aa: CASSGGTSVETQYF
cdr3_nt: TGTGCCAGCAGCGGCGGGACTAGCGTCGAGACCCAGTACTTC

clone_size: NA
d_call: NA
j_call: TRBJ2-3
cdr3_length: 14
v_call: TRBV9
cdr3_aa: CASSGRTLTDTQYF
cdr3_nt: TGTGCCAGCAGCGGGAGGACTCTTACAGATACGCAGTATTTT

clone_size: few
d_call: NA
j_call: TRBJ2-3
cdr3_length: 18
v_call: TRBV10-2
cdr3_aa: CASLPPGPGLARTDTQYF
cdr3_nt: TGCGCCAGCCTCCCCCCGGGACCGGGACTGGCCCGAACAGATACGCAGTATTTT

clone_size: few
d_call: NA
j_call: TRBJ1-5
cdr3_length: 15
v_call: TRBV20-1
cdr3_aa: CSASLGALSNQPQHF
cdr3_nt: TGCAGTGCTAGTTTGGGGGCGCTTAGCAATCAGCCCCAGCATTTT

clone_size: NA
d_call: NA
j_call: TRBJ2-7
cdr3_length: 14
v_call: TRBV2
cdr3_aa: CASSVRGKPYEQYF
cdr3_nt: TGTGCCAGCAGTGTAAGAGGGAAGCCCTACGAGCAGTACTTC

clone_size: many
d_call: NA
j_call: TRBJ1-3
cdr3_length: 16
v_call: TRBV6-2/TRBV6-3
cdr3_aa: CASSTARQSSGNTIYF
cdr3_nt: TGTGCCAGCAGTACCGCCCGACAGAGCTCTGGAAACACCATATATTTT

clone_size: many
d_call: NA
j_call: TRBJ1-1
cdr3_length: 11
v_call: TRBV20-1
cdr3_aa: CSVRGEIEAFF
cdr3_nt: TGCAGTGTTCGTGGGGAGATTGAAGCTTTCTTT

clone_size: NA
d_call: NA
j_call: TRBJ2-2
cdr3_length: 15
v_call: TRBV7-2
cdr3_aa: CASRGQSANTGELFF
cdr3_nt: TGTGCCAGCAGGGGCCAGTCAGCGAACACCGGGGAGCTGTTTTTT

clone_size: NA
d_call: NA
j_call: TRBJ2-5
cdr3_length: 12
v_call: TRBV7-2
cdr3_aa: CASSLHGETQYF
cdr3_nt: TGTGCCAGCAGCTTACACGGAGAGACCCAGTACTTC

clone_size: few
d_call: NA
j_call: TRBJ2-1
cdr3_length: 17
v_call: TRBV4-3
cdr3_aa: CASSQFPQGPLYNEQFF
cdr3_nt: TGCGCCAGCAGCCAATTCCCCCAAGGGCCCTTATACAATGAGCAGTTCTTC

clone_size: many
d_call: NA
j_call: TRBJ1-3
cdr3_length: 14
v_call: TRBV27
cdr3_aa: CASSSDSSGNTIYF
cdr3_nt: TGTGCCAGCAGTTCTGACAGCTCTGGAAACACCATATATTTT

clone_size: few
d_call: NA
j_call: TRBJ2-7
cdr3_length: 13
v_call: TRBV5-5
cdr3_aa: CASSSTEPAEQYF
cdr3_nt: TGTGCCAGCAGTTCAACGGAGCCGGCAGAGCAGTACTTC